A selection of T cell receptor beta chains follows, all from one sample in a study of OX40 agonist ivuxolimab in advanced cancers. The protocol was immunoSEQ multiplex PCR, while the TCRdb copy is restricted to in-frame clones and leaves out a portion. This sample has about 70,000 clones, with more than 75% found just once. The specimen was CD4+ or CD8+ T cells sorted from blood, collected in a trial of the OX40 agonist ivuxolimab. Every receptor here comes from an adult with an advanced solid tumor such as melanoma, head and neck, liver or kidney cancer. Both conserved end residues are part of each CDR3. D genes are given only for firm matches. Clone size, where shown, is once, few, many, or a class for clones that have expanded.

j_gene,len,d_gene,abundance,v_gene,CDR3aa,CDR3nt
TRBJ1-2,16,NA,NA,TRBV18,CASSPRDRITNYGYTF,TGTGCCAGCTCACCACGAGACAGGATCACTAACTATGGCTACACCTTC
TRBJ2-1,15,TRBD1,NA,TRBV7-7,CASSLEGGPYNEQFF,TGTGCTAGCAGCTTAGAAGGGGGCCCCTACAATGAGCAGTTCTTC
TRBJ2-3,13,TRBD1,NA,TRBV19,CASSKQGAHTQYF,TGTGCCAGTAGTAAACAGGGGGCACATACGCAGTATTTT
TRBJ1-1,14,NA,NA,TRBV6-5,CASSYTTVNTEAFF,TGTGCCAGCAGTTATACGACGGTGAACACTGAAGCTTTCTTT
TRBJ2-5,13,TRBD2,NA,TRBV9,CASSTSGQETQYF,TGTGCCAGCAGTACTAGCGGCCAAGAGACCCAGTACTTC
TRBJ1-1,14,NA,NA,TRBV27,CASSAYFGTPEAFF,TGTGCCAGCAGCGCGTACTTCGGGACACCTGAAGCTTTCTTT
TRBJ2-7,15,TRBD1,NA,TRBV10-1,CASSASGQGAYEQYF,TGCGCCAGCAGTGCCTCAGGACAGGGGGCGTACGAGCAGTACTTC
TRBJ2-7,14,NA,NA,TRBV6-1,CASSEGTATYEQYF,TGTGCCAGCAGTGAAGGGACCGCGACCTACGAGCAGTACTTC
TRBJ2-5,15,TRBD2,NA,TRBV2,CASSSLAGRGETQYF,TGTGCCAGCAGTTCCTTAGCGGGGCGAGGAGAGACCCAGTACTTC
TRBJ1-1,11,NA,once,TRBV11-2,CASSLAPVAFF,TGTGCCAGCAGCTTAGCCCCGGTAGCTTTCTTT
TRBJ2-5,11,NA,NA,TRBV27,CASSFQRTADF,TGTGCCAGCAGTTTCCAAAGGACAGCTGACTTC
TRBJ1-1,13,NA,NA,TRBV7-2,CASSFGEGTEAFF,TGTGCCAGCAGCTTCGGGGAGGGCACTGAAGCTTTCTTT
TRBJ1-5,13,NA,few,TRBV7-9,CASTGGLNQPQHF,TGTGCCAGCACCGGGGGCCTCAATCAGCCCCAGCATTTT
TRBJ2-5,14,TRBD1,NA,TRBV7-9,CVSSLRQGSETQYF,TGTGTCAGCAGCCTGAGACAGGGGTCGGAGACCCAGTACTTC
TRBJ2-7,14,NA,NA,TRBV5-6,CASSYRPGAGEQYF,TGTGCCAGCAGCTACCGACCAGGGGCGGGCGAGCAGTACTTC
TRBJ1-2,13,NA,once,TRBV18,CASSQGRMDGYTF,TGTGCCAGCTCCCAGGGTAGAATGGATGGCTACACCTTC
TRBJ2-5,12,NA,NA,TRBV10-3,CAISEAQETQYF,TGTGCCATCAGTGAGGCCCAGGAGACCCAGTACTTC
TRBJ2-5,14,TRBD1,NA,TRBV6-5,CASSQGQTQETQYF,TGTGCCAGCAGTCAGGGACAGACTCAAGAGACCCAGTACTTC
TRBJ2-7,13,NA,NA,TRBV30,CAWSREGPYEQYF,TGTGCCTGGAGTCGAGAGGGGCCCTACGAGCAGTACTTC
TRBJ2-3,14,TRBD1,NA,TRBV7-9,CASSLQTGEDTQYF,TGTGCCAGCAGCTTACAGACAGGGGAGGATACGCAGTATTTT
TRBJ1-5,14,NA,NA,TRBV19,CASSMGEPNQPQHF,TGTGCCAGTAGTATGGGAGAACCCAATCAGCCCCAGCATTTT
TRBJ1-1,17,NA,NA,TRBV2,CASNPAGRGRGWTEAFF,TGTGCCAGCAACCCCGCCGGCAGGGGACGTGGGTGGACTGAAGCTTTCTTT
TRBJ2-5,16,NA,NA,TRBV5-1,CASSLGDSLSGETQYF,TGCGCCAGCAGCTTGGGGGATAGCCTTTCGGGGGAGACCCAGTACTTC
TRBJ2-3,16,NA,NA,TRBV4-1,CASSPHSGASTDTQYF,TGCGCCAGCAGCCCCCACTCTGGGGCTAGCACAGATACGCAGTATTTT
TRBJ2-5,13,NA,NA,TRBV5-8,CASSPDRRETQYF,TGTGCCAGCAGCCCTGACAGGAGAGAGACCCAGTACTTC
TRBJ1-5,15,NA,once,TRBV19,CASSWVTGSNQPQHF,TGTGCCAGTAGTTGGGTTACAGGGAGCAATCAGCCCCAGCATTTT
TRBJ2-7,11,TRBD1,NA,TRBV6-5,CASLTRGRQYF,TGTGCCAGCTTAACAAGGGGGCGTCAGTACTTC
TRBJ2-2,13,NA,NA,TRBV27,CASSLSVDGELFF,TGTGCCAGCAGTTTATCGGTGGACGGGGAGCTGTTTTTT
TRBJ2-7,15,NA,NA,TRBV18,CASSLTGDKYYEQYF,TGTGCCAGCTCACTAACGGGAGACAAATACTACGAGCAGTACTTC
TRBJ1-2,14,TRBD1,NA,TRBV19,CASSYAWDSLNPFF,TGTGCCAGTAGTTATGCCTGGGACAGTCTAAACCCCTTCTTC
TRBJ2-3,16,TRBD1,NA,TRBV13,CASSLVSGGVRDTQYF,TGTGCCAGCAGCTTAGTGTCAGGGGGCGTTAGAGATACGCAGTATTTT
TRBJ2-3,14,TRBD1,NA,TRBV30,CAWSPGTATDTQYF,TGTGCCTGGAGTCCCGGGACAGCTACAGATACGCAGTATTTT
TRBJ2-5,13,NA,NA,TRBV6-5,CASSYANLETQYF,TGTGCCAGCAGTTACGCGAACCTGGAGACCCAGTACTTC
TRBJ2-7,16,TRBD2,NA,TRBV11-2,CASSGTSGSLSYEQYF,TGTGCCAGCAGCGGGACTAGCGGGAGCTTGTCCTACGAGCAGTACTTC
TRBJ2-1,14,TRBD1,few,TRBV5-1,CASSSVDRNNEQFF,TGCGCCAGCAGCTCGGTGGACAGGAACAATGAGCAGTTCTTC
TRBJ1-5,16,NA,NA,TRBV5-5,CASSLDRGYSNQPQHF,TGTGCCAGCAGCTTGGATCGGGGTTATAGCAATCAGCCCCAGCATTTT
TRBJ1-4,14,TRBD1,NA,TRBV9,CASSWGTGYEKLFF,TGTGCCAGCAGCTGGGGGACAGGATACGAAAAACTGTTTTTT
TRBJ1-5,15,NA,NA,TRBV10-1,CASELAGGKNQPQHF,TGCGCCAGCGAACTGGCGGGGGGGAAGAATCAGCCCCAGCATTTT
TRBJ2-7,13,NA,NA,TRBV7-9,CASSSGPVDEQYF,TGTGCCAGCAGCTCTGGACCCGTCGACGAGCAGTACTTC
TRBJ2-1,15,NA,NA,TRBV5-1,CASSLGLSSYNEQFF,TGCGCCAGCAGCTTGGGACTCAGCTCCTACAATGAGCAGTTCTTC
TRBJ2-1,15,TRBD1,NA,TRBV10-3,CAITPEWAGGNEQFF,TGTGCCATCACTCCAGAGTGGGCAGGGGGCAACGAGCAGTTCTTC
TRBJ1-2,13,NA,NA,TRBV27,CASSRGMPYGYTF,TGTGCCAGTTCCAGGGGAATGCCCTATGGCTACACCTTC
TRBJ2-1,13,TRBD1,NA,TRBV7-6,CASSPDRGNEQFF,TGTGCCAGCAGCCCCGACAGGGGCAATGAGCAGTTCTTC
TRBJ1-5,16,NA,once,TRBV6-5,CASSLSRVGSNQPQHF,TGTGCCAGCAGTTTGTCCAGGGTGGGGAGCAATCAGCCCCAGCATTTT
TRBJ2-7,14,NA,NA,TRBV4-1,CASSQERAGREQYF,TGCGCCAGCAGCCAAGAGAGGGCAGGGCGAGAGCAGTACTTC
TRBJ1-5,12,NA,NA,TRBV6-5,CASSPSVGPQHF,TGTGCCAGCAGCCCCTCTGTAGGGCCCCAGCATTTT
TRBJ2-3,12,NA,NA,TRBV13,CASSPSRDTQYF,TGTGCCAGCAGCCCTTCGAGGGATACGCAGTATTTT
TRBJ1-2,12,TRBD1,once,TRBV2,CASSKGQRGYTF,TGTGCCAGCAGCAAGGGACAGAGGGGCTACACCTTC
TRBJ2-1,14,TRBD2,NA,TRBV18,CASSPGLAGEEQFF,TGTGCCAGCTCGCCGGGACTAGCGGGAGAAGAGCAGTTCTTC
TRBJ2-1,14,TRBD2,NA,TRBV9,CASSFSGGANEQFF,TGTGCCAGCAGCTTTAGCGGGGGGGCCAATGAGCAGTTCTTC
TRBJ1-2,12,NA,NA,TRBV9,CASSGWTDGYTF,TGTGCCAGCAGCGGTTGGACAGATGGCTACACCTTC
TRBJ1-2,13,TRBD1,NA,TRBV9,CASSAGTGYGYTF,TGTGCCAGCAGCGCGGGGACAGGATATGGCTACACCTTC
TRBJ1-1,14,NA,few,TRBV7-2,CASSLSRGLTEAFF,TGTGCCAGCAGCTTAAGTCGGGGCCTCACTGAAGCTTTCTTT